This T cell receptor beta chain appears in the sequencing data of a study of molecular identifiers for immune sequencing clone quantification. TCRdb fed the PCR reads into MiXCR, producing one record per CDR3 protein. The table shows some 10,000 distinct CDR3 sequences, with roughly 21% occurring only once. This clonotype was detected ten times or more. Germline loops: CDR1 LNHDA, CDR2 SQIVND (reference sequence). Deletions cut 6 bases from V and 1 base from J, with 9 bases between. The CDR3 contains 13 residues. The J gene is TRBJ1-1, the V gene TRBV19, with D possibly TRBD1 on 5 matching bases. The sequencing input was naive CD8+ T cells from blood, with Jurkat cell RNA spiked in. The subset is: FACS-sorted CD8+CD4-CCR7+CD45RA+ naive T cells. The TCR was taken from a human donor in good health. Some libraries in this study had Jurkat cell RNA spiked in. The CDR3, as DNA: TGTGCCAGTAGCCACACAGGGAACACTGAAGCTTTCTTT. Translated: CASSHTGNTEAFF.